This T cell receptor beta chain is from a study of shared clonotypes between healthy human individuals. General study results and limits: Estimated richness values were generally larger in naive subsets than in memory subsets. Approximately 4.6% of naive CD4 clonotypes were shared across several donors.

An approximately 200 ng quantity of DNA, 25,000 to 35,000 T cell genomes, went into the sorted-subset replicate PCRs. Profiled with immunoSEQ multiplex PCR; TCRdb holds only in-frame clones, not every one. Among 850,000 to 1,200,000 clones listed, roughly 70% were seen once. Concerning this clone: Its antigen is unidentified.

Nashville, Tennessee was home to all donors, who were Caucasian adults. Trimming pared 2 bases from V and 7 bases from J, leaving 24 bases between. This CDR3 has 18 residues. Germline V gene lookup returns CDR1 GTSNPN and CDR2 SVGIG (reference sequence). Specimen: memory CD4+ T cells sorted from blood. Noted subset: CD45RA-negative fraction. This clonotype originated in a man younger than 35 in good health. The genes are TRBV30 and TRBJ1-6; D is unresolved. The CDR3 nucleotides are TGTGCCTGGAGTCCCCCCCTCCGGGCCCGAGTCCCGAATTCACCCCTCCACTTT. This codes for CAWSPPLRARVPNSPLHF.